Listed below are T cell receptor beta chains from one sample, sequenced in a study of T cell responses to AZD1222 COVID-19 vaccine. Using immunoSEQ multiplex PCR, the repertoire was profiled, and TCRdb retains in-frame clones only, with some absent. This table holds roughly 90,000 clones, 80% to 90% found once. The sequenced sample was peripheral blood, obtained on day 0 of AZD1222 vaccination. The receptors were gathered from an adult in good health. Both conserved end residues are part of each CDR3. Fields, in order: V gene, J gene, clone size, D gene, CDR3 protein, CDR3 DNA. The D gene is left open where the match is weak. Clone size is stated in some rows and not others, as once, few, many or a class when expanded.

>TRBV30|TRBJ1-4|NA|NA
CAWSEQLLDGKLFF
TGTGCCTGGAGCGAGCAACTCTTAGACGGAAAACTGTTTTTT
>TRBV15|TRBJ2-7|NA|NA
CATSGAPAYEQYF
TGTGCCACCAGCGGGGCCCCCGCGTACGAGCAGTACTTC
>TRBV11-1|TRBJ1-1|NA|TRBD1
CASSSGTGGKDTEAFF
TGTGCCAGCAGCTCCGGGACAGGGGGTAAGGACACTGAAGCTTTCTTT
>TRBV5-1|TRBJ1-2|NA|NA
CASRRSTTTYGYTF
TGCGCCAGCAGACGTTCGACTACTACCTATGGCTACACCTTC
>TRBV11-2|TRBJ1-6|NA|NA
CASSLRDSPLHF
TGTGCCAGCAGCCTCCGGGATTCACCCCTCCACTTT
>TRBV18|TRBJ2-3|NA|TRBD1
CASSFDRASTDTQYF
TGTGCCAGCTCATTCGACAGGGCCTCCACAGATACGCAGTATTTT
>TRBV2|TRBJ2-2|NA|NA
CASSDTGGDTGELFF
TGTGCCAGCAGTGATACCGGCGGCGACACCGGGGAGCTGTTTTTT
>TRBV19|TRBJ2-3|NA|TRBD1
CASSIQGAPTDTQYF
TGTGCCAGTAGTATTCAGGGGGCCCCCACAGATACGCAGTATTTT
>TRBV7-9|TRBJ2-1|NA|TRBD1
CASSVQGSGTIYEQFF
TGTGCCAGCAGCGTACAGGGGAGTGGAACAATATATGAGCAGTTCTTC
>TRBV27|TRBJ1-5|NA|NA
CASSDPGQPQHF
TGTGCCAGCAGTGACCCAGGGCAGCCCCAGCATTTT
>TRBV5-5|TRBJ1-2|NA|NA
CASSLARGNFFYGYTF
TGTGCCAGCAGCTTGGCCCGTGGCAACTTCTTTTATGGCTACACCTTC
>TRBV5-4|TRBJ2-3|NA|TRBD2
CASSRGGLPADTQYF
TGTGCCAGCAGCCGGGGGGGACTGCCAGCAGATACGCAGTATTTT
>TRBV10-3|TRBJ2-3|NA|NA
CAISRETTDTQYF
TGTGCCATCAGTAGGGAGACGACAGATACGCAGTATTTT
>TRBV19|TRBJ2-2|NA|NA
CASSIRRQGPTGELFF
TGTGCCAGTAGTATAAGGAGGCAGGGACCCACCGGGGAGCTGTTTTTT
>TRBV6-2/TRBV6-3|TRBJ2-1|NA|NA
CASSYFRTGNPEQFF
TGTGCCAGCAGTTACTTCAGGACGGGGAACCCTGAGCAGTTCTTC
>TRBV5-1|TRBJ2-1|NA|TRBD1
CASTRDRPYNEQFF
TGCGCCAGCACCCGGGACAGACCTTACAATGAGCAGTTCTTC
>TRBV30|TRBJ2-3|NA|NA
CASHLGNTQYF
TGTGCCTCGCACCTCGGCAATACGCAGTATTTT
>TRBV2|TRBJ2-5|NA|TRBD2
CASEGTSGGSGETQYF
TGTGCCAGCGAAGGGACTAGCGGGGGGAGCGGAGAGACCCAGTACTTC
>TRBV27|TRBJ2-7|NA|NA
CASSFGTPNSYEQYF
TGTGCCAGCAGTTTTGGTACACCCAACTCCTACGAGCAGTACTTC
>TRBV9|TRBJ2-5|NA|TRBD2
CASSGGLAGETQYF
TGTGCCAGCAGCGGAGGTCTAGCGGGAGAGACCCAGTACTTC
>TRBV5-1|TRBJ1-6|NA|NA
CASEKGSGNSPLHF
TGCGCCAGCGAGAAGGGGTCAGGTAATTCACCCCTCCACTTT
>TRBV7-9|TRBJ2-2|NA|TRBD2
CASSLWTGSGTNTGELFF
TGTGCCAGCAGCTTATGGACGGGGAGCGGGACGAACACCGGGGAGCTGTTTTTT
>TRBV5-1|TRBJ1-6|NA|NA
CASPARVLVGIPYSPLHF
TGCGCCAGCCCTGCCAGGGTTCTGGTCGGGATTCCGTATTCACCCCTCCACTTT
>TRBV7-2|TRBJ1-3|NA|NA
CASSLVGGLSGNTIYF
TGTGCCAGCAGCTTAGTTGGCGGCCTCTCTGGAAACACCATATATTTT
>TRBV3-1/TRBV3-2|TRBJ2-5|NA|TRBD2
CASSPDSGGDQETQYF
TGTGCCAGCAGCCCGGATAGCGGGGGGGACCAAGAGACCCAGTACTTC
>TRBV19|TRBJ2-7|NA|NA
CASSIGQYYEQYF
TGTGCCAGTAGTATAGGGCAGTACTACGAGCAGTACTTC
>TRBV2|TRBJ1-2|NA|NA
CASSEGTADYGYTF
TGTGCCAGCAGTGAGGGAACAGCCGACTATGGCTACACCTTC
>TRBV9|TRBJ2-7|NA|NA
CASSKQGRGSEQYF
TGTGCCAGCAGCAAACAGGGAAGGGGGTCCGAGCAGTACTTC
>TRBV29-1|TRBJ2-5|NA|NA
CSVEGPLKETQYF
TGCAGCGTTGAAGGCCCCCTCAAGGAGACCCAGTACTTC
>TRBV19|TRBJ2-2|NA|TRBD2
CASSIGRARWLAGGVDTGELFF
TGTGCCAGTAGTATAGGACGGGCTAGATGGCTAGCGGGAGGTGTGGACACCGGGGAGCTGTTTTTT
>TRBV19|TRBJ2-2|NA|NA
CASSIVQGANTGELFF
TGTGCCAGTAGTATAGTCCAGGGAGCTAACACCGGGGAGCTGTTTTTT
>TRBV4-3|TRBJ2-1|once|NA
CASSQDPGAGLKLNEQFF
TGCGCCAGCAGCCAAGATCCTGGGGCGGGACTTAAGTTGAATGAGCAGTTCTTC
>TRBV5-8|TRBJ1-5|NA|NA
CASSFGAGGQPQHF
TGTGCCAGCAGCTTCGGGGCAGGAGGTCAGCCCCAGCATTTT
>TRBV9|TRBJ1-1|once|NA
CASSETVVGNTEAFF
TGTGCCAGCAGCGAAACAGTTGTCGGTAACACTGAAGCTTTCTTT
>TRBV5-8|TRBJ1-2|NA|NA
CASSLAAPGYTF
TGTGCCAGCAGCTTGGCAGCACCTGGCTACACCTTC
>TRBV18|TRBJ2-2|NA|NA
CASSPRYDGELFF
TGTGCCAGCTCACCACGATATGACGGGGAGCTGTTTTTT
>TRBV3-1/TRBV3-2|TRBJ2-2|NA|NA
CASSQTQNTGELFF
TGTGCCAGCAGCCAGACCCAGAACACCGGGGAGCTGTTTTTT
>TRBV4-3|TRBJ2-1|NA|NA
CASSQDEGRYNEQFF
TGCGCCAGCAGCCAAGATGAAGGTAGATACAATGAGCAGTTCTTC
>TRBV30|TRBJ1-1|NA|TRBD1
CAWTLTGGDTEAFF
TGTGCCTGGACTCTGACAGGGGGAGACACTGAAGCTTTCTTT
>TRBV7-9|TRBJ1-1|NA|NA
CASSLDGKNTEAFF
TGTGCCAGCAGCCTGGACGGAAAGAACACTGAAGCTTTCTTT
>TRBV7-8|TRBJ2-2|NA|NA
CASSFSTGPGTGELFF
TGTGCCAGCAGCTTTTCGACAGGACCCGGCACCGGGGAGCTGTTTTTT
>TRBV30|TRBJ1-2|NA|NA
CAWSVFPAYGYTF
TGTGCCTGGAGTGTATTTCCAGCCTATGGCTACACCTTC
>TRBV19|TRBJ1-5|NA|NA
CASTSRDNQPQHF
TGTGCCAGTACGAGCAGGGACAATCAGCCCCAGCATTTT
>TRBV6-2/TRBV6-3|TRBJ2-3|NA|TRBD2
CASSTPSGSADTQYF
TGTGCCAGCAGCACCCCTAGCGGGAGTGCGGATACGCAGTATTTT
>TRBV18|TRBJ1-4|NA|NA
CATQGTTNEKLFF
TGTGCCACCCAGGGGACAACTAATGAAAAACTGTTTTTT
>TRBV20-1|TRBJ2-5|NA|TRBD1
CSAKQGHGQYF
TGCAGTGCCAAACAGGGGCATGGCCAGTACTTC
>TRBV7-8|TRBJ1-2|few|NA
CASSGALGGLSGYTF
TGTGCCAGCAGCGGGGCCTTGGGGGGCTTGAGTGGCTACACCTTC
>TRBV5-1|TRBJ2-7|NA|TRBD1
CASSLGDRGYEQYF
TGCGCCAGCAGCTTGGGGGACAGGGGCTACGAGCAGTACTTC
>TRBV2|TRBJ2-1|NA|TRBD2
CASRATSGTYNEQFF
TGTGCCAGCAGGGCCACTAGCGGAACCTACAATGAGCAGTTCTTC
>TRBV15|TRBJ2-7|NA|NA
CATSLSGSGEQYF
TGTGCCACCTCCTTGTCAGGGTCGGGGGAGCAGTACTTC
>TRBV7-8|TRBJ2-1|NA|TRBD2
CASSSRTRTSIRSYNEQFF
TGTGCCAGCAGCTCCCGGACCAGGACTAGCATTCGTTCCTACAATGAGCAGTTCTTC
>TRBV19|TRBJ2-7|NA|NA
CASSMEYEQYF
TGTGCCAGTAGTATGGAGTACGAGCAGTACTTC
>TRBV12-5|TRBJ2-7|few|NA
CASGYNPVAPTYF
TGTGCTAGTGGATACAACCCGGTGGCGCCAACGTACTTC
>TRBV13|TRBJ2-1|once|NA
CASSFSGRGNEQFF
TGTGCCAGCAGCTTTAGCGGAAGAGGCAATGAGCAGTTCTTC